A single sample is the source of the 15 T cell receptor beta chains below, sequenced in a study of T cell repertoires in cytomegalovirus infection. These receptors have no known antigen. TCRdb analysed the reads with MiXCR anew, one entry per CDR3 protein. The sample comprises about 83,000 distinct CDR3 sequences, roughly a quarter of which are singletons, and approximately 48% rests with the top ten. The specimen was CD8+ T cells from cultured PBMCs, collected from culture after CMV antigen stimulation. The receptors were gathered from a human donor in good health (CMV status not recorded). Some clones in this sample may be carry-over from other donors' samples.

This clonotype occurred a few times. This chain uses TRBV28 with TRBJ2-5, with D possibly being TRBD1 (6 bases). Per germline, CDR1 MDHEN and CDR2 SYDVKM. This CDR3 is 15 amino acids long. Deletions cut 4 bases from V and 2 bases from J, with 14 bases between. The CDR3 region is CASSSTAGEQETQYF. The DNA of the CDR3 is TGTGCCAGCAGTTCCACCGCAGGGGAACAAGAGACCCAGTACTTC.

The rearrangement uses TRBV4-3 and TRBJ2-7; TRBD2 matches 9 bases. CDR3 length equals 16 residues. Germline V gene data show CDR1 as LGHNA and CDR2 as YSLEER. After removal of 0 bases from V and 3 bases from J, the junction contained 6 bases not matched to a gene. The CDR3, as DNA: TGCGCCAGCAGCCAAGAGAAAACTAGCGGGCTCTACGAGCAGTACTTC. Protein sequence: CASSQEKTSGLYEQYF.

This clonotype was counted ten times or more. V gene TRBV7-2 combines with J gene TRBJ2-7; 11 bases line up with TRBD2. Unmatched junction bases numbered 7, after V lost 5 bases and J lost 4 bases. CDR1 and CDR2 from the germline V gene are SGHTA and FQGNSA. The length of the CDR3 is 15 residues. DNA for the CDR3: TGTGCCAGCAGCCAACTAGCGGGAGTTGGGTACGAGCAGTACTTC. The encoded protein is CASSQLAGVGYEQYF.

This chain connects TRBV3-1 to TRBJ1-1; 10 bases map to TRBD1. The germline CDR1 and CDR2 sequences are LGHDT and YNNKEL (reference sequence). The CDR3 covers 14 residues. V shed 7 bases, J shed 4 bases, and the junction held 6 bases outside the gene matches. This CDR3 reads CASTLTGGPTEAFF. As DNA, the CDR3 is TGTGCCAGCACCTTGACAGGGGGCCCCACTGAAGCTTTCTTT.

This clonotype was counted at least ten times. This sequence joins TRBV7-9 and TRBJ2-3; 14 bases map to TRBD2. The CDR3 consists of 16 residues. Per the germline V gene, CDR1 is SEHNR and CDR2 is FQNEAQ (reference sequence). The ends lost 5 bases at V and 2 bases at J; junction bases unmatched: 3. CDR3 coding DNA: TGTGCCAGCAGCAAGGGACTAGCGGGGGACACAGATACGCAGTATTTT. Its protein is CASSKGLAGDTDTQYF. The complete variable domain, with remaining parts taken from reference TRBV7-9 and TRBJ2-3, reads DTGVSQNPRHKITKRGQNVTFRCDPISEHNRLYWYRQTLGQGPEFLTYFQNEAQLEKSRLLSDRFSAERPKGSFSTLEIQRTEQGDSAMYLCASSKGLAGDTDTQYFGPGTRLTVL.

The table lists this clonotype with many counts. The chain links TRBV12-3 or TRBV12-4 to TRBJ1-2; a possible D gene is TRBD1 (5 bases). This CDR3 is built from 15 residues. Trimming took 5 bases from V and 4 from J, leaving 17 bases between them. The DNA for the CDR3 is TGTGCCAGCAGTCAAAACACGGGACGGATCTATGGCTACACCTTC. Amino acids: CASSQNTGRIYGYTF.

The V and J genes are TRBV6-5 and TRBJ1-3; D remains ambiguous. The CDR3 consists of 15 residues. Germline values: CDR1 MNHEY, CDR2 SVGAGI. The V end was cut by 5 bases, the J end by 2 bases, with 13 bases between. For the CDR3, the DNA is TGTGCCAGCAGTGCGTCTATGGGCACTGGAAACACCATATATTTT. Translated, it gives CASSASMGTGNTIYF.

This clonotype was seen many times. The chain couples TRBV27 to TRBJ2-6; 8 bases match TRBD1. V dropped 7 bases and J dropped 3; count of bases not matched to a gene: 17. Germline loops: CDR1 MNHEY, CDR2 SMNVEV (reference sequence). The CDR3 runs to 19 residues. CDR3 bases: TGTGCCAGCATACCTCAATGGACAGGGCCAGGGGATGGGGCCAACGTCCTGACTTTC. Residues: CASIPQWTGPGDGANVLTF.

Points on this clonotype: Compared with germline, one end of the junction differs, possibly owing to a read error. The chain uses TRBV30 and TRBJ2-7; 14 nucleotides agree with TRBD2. The V gene's germline CDR1 is GTSNPN and CDR2 SVGIG (reference sequence). The CDR3 length is 14 residues. The CDR3 coding sequence is TGTGCCTGGAGTGAGGTGGGACTAGCGGGAGAGCGGTACTTC. Translated, it gives CAWSEVGLAGERYF.

In this sample, this clonotype turned up many times. The chain uses TRBV7-9 and TRBJ2-7, with D perhaps being TRBD1 or TRBD2 (6 bases each). V was clipped by 6 bases and J by 2 bases, with 20 bases between them. This CDR3 comprises 16 residues. Germline assignment: CDR1 SEHNR and CDR2 FQNEAQ (reference sequence). CDR3 region: CASRSGGGTHAYEQYF. Written as DNA, the CDR3 is TGTGCCAGCAGATCTGGGGGCGGGACACACGCCTACGAGCAGTACTTC.

The chain combines TRBV27 with TRBJ1-1; perhaps TRBD1 as D (6 bases). The germline gives CDR1 MNHEY, CDR2 SMNVEV (reference sequence). Trimming cost V 4 bases and J 4 bases, with 10 bases left between them. The CDR3 length is 13 residues. The CDR3 bases are TGTGCCAGCAGTTCCTACAGGGTCACTGAAGCTTTCTTT. Amino acids: CASSSYRVTEAFF.

V is TRBV5-1 and J is TRBJ1-3; no clear D gene. Germline V gene data show CDR1 as SGHRS and CDR2 as YFSETQ. CDR3 length equals 16 residues. Trimming removed 0 bases at V and 0 bases at J, with 10 bases between. The CDR3 nucleotides read TGCGCCAGCAGCTTGGGTGGCCTGATCTCTGGAAACACCATATATTTT. Amino acids: CASSLGGLISGNTIYF.

This clonotype appeared many times. V and J are TRBV9 and TRBJ2-1; TRBD2 agrees at 10 bases. This CDR3 spans 15 amino acids. Unmatched junction bases numbered 5, after V lost 3 bases and J lost 5 bases. Per germline, CDR1 SGDLS and CDR2 YYNGEE. CDR3 loop: CASSAAGTSDNEQFF. CDR3 DNA: TGTGCCAGCAGCGCCGCCGGGACTAGCGACAATGAGCAGTTCTTC. Full variable domain (rest looked up from reference TRBV9 and TRBJ2-1): DSGVTQTPKHLITATGQRVTLRCSPRSGDLSVYWYQQSLDQGLQFLIQYYNGEERAKGNILERFSAQQFPDLHSELNLSSLELGDSALYFCASSAAGTSDNEQFFGPGTRLTVL.

The chain has TRBV6-6 and TRBJ2-7, with 8 nucleotides matching TRBD1. The germline V gene encodes CDR1 MNHNY and CDR2 SVGAGI (reference sequence). J was trimmed by 3 bases and V by 5 bases; bases with no gene match: 6. This CDR3 has 14 residues. CDR3 sequence reads: CASSPTGGYYEQYF. The DNA of the CDR3 is TGTGCCAGCAGTCCCACAGGGGGATACTACGAGCAGTACTTC.

This clonotype was counted a single time. The rearrangement joins TRBV9 to TRBJ2-1, with a weak D call TRBD2 (6 bases). The V gene's germline CDR1 is SGDLS and CDR2 YYNGEE. This CDR3 has 15 residues. Trimming left V 6 bases short and J 1 base short, with 14 bases between. This CDR3 is CASTEAGRSYNEQFF. The DNA for the CDR3 is TGTGCCAGCACAGAGGCGGGAAGATCCTACAATGAGCAGTTCTTC.